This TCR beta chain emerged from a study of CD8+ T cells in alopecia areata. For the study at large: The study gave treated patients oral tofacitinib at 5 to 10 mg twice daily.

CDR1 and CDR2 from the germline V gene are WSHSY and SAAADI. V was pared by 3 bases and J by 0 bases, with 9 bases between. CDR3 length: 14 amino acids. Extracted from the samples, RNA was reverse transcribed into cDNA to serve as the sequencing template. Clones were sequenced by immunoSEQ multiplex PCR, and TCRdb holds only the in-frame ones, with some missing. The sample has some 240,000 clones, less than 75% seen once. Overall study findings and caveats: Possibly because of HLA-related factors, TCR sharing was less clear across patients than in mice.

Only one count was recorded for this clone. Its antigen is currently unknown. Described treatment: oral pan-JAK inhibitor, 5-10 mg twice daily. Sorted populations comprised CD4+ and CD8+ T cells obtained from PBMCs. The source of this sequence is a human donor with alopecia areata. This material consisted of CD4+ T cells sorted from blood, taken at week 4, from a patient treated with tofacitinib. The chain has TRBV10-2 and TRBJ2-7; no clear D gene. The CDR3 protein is CASSDGRFSYEQYF. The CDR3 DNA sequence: TGCGCCAGCAGTGACGGTCGCTTCTCCTACGAGCAGTACTTC.